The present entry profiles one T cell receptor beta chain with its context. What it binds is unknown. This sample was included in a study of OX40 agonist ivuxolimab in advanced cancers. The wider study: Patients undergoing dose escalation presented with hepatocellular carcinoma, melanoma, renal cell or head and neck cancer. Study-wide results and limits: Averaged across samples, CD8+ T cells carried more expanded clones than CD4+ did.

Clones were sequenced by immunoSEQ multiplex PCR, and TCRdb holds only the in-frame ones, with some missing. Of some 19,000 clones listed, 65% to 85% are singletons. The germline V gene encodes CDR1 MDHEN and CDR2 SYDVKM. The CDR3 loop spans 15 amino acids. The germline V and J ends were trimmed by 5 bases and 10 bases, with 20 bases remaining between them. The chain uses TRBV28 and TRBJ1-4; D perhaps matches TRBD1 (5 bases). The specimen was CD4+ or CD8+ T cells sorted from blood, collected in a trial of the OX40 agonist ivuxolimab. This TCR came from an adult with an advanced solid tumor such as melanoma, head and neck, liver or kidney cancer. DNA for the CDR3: TGTGCCAGCAGTCAGCCCCGGGCAGGGACGGGAAAACTGTTTTTT. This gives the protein CASSQPRAGTGKLFF.